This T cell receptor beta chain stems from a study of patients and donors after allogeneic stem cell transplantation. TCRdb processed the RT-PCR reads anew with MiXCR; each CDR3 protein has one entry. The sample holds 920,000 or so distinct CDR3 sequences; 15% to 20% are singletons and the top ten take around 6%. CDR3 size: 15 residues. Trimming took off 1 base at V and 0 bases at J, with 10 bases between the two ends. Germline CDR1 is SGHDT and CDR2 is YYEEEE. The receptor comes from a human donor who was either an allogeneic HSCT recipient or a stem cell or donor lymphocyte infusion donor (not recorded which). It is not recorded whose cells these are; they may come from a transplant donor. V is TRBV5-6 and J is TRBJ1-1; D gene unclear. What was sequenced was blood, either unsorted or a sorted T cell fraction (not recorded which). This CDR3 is CASSLSDHMNTEAFF. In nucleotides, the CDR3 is TGTGCCAGCAGCTTGTCCGATCACATGAACACTGAAGCTTTCTTT.